These T cell receptor beta chains were read from a single sample in a study of CD8 T cells in Susac syndrome. TCRdb reprocessed the immunoSEQ multiplex PCR reads via MiXCR and lists one record per CDR3 protein. Of some 120,000 distinct CDR3 sequences in the sample, 85% to 95% are singletons; the top ten hold approximately 0.31%. The sample comprised CD8+ T cells from PBMCs. These receptors all come from a human donor with multiple sclerosis. Each CDR3 is given with its conserved first and last residue. A D gene is named only where the DNA matches it firmly. Not all rows give a size; the values are once, few, many and, for expanded clones, a class.

J: TRBJ2-3; V: TRBV24-1; D: -; size: once; DNA: TGTGCCACCAGTGATTTCCCCAAAGGGGTCCCGTCCCAAGATACGCAGTATTTT; CDR3: CATSDFPKGVPSQDTQYF
J: TRBJ1-4; V: TRBV4-1; D: -; size: -; DNA: TGCGCCAGCAGCCAACCATGGATAAGTAAGGATGAAAAACTGTTTTTT; CDR3: CASSQPWISKDEKLFF
J: TRBJ1-3; V: TRBV13; D: -; size: -; DNA: TGTGCCAGCAGCTCCGGAGACTCTGGAAACACCATATATTTT; CDR3: CASSSGDSGNTIYF
J: TRBJ1-2; V: TRBV20-1; D: TRBD1; size: -; DNA: TGCAGTGCGACCCGGGACAGGGGGGTTGGCTACACCTTC; CDR3: CSATRDRGVGYTF
J: TRBJ2-5; V: TRBV7-7; D: -; size: once; DNA: TGTGCCAGCAGCAATGGCCCGTACCAAGAGACCCAGTACTTC; CDR3: CASSNGPYQETQYF
J: TRBJ1-1; V: TRBV30; D: -; size: -; DNA: TGTGCCTGGAGTGTCCTCTCTGTGGGGGCTGAAGCTTTCTTT; CDR3: CAWSVLSVGAEAFF
J: TRBJ2-5; V: TRBV27; D: -; size: -; DNA: TGTGCCAGCAGTCCCCCTTCGGGGACCCAGTACTTC; CDR3: CASSPPSGTQYF
J: TRBJ2-3; V: TRBV7-3; D: -; size: -; DNA: TGTGCCAGCAGCTCCCTAGGGGGGGGCGCAGATACGCAGTATTTT; CDR3: CASSSLGGGADTQYF
J: TRBJ2-1; V: TRBV5-1; D: -; size: -; DNA: TGCGCCAGCAGCTTCTTGGGCCTCCATCAGTTCTTC; CDR3: CASSFLGLHQFF
J: TRBJ2-5; V: TRBV15; D: TRBD2; size: -; DNA: TGTGCCACCGACCCACCTAGCGGGGGTTCTTTGGAGACCCAGTACTTC; CDR3: CATDPPSGGSLETQYF
J: TRBJ2-5; V: TRBV13; D: -; size: -; DNA: TGTGCCAGCACCCAGAGGGGAGGCGCCGGAGAGACCCAGTACTTC; CDR3: CASTQRGGAGETQYF
J: TRBJ2-2; V: TRBV7-9; D: -; size: -; DNA: TGTGCCAGCAGCCCCACGAGGTTGACCGGGGAGCTGTTTTTT; CDR3: CASSPTRLTGELFF
J: TRBJ1-6; V: TRBV20-1; D: -; size: -; DNA: TGCAGTGCCCCGGGTGGTGGGCCCCTCCACTTT; CDR3: CSAPGGGPLHF
J: TRBJ1-1; V: TRBV11-2; D: TRBD1; size: once; DNA: TGTGCCAGCAGCATAAGACAGGGGGGGAACACTGAAGCTTTCTTT; CDR3: CASSIRQGGNTEAFF
J: TRBJ2-2; V: TRBV29-1; D: TRBD2; size: -; DNA: TGCAGCGTTGTCCTAGCGGGGGGGACCGGGGAGCTGTTTTTT; CDR3: CSVVLAGGTGELFF
J: TRBJ2-7; V: TRBV5-1; D: -; size: -; DNA: TGCGCCAGCAGCTTGTATGATCGCCAGGGCGAGCAGTACTTC; CDR3: CASSLYDRQGEQYF
J: TRBJ2-4; V: TRBV6-4; D: TRBD1; size: -; DNA: TGTGCCAGCAGGGAAGAAATCCGGGACAGTCTATTAGCCAAAAACATTCAGTACTTC; CDR3: CASREEIRDSLLAKNIQYF
J: TRBJ1-5; V: TRBV5-4; D: -; size: -; DNA: TGTGCCAGCTCCCGGGAAAATCAGCCCCAGCATTTT; CDR3: CASSRENQPQHF
J: TRBJ2-7; V: TRBV5-6; D: -; size: -; DNA: TGTGCCAGCAGCTTGGGACGGTATATCTCCTACGAGCAGTACTTC; CDR3: CASSLGRYISYEQYF
J: TRBJ2-3; V: TRBV3-1; D: -; size: few; DNA: TGTGCCAGCAGCCAAGATTTGGCCAGGAAGCGAACGCAGTATTTT; CDR3: CASSQDLARKRTQYF
J: TRBJ2-3; V: TRBV20-1; D: -; size: -; DNA: TGCAGTGCCCTCCCCGAGGGGATGCCAGATACGCAGTATTTT; CDR3: CSALPEGMPDTQYF
J: TRBJ1-5; V: TRBV28; D: -; size: once; DNA: TGTGCCAGCCTTCGGACCTCCGAACAGCCCCAGCATTTT; CDR3: CASLRTSEQPQHF
J: TRBJ2-5; V: TRBV11-1; D: TRBD1; size: -; DNA: TGTGCCAGCAGCCGCCCGGGACAGTTCCAAGAGACCCAGTACTTC; CDR3: CASSRPGQFQETQYF
J: TRBJ1-5; V: TRBV6-1; D: TRBD1; size: -; DNA: TGTGCCAGCAGTGCGGGACAGGCTTTAGGAAGCAATCAGCCCCAGCATTTT; CDR3: CASSAGQALGSNQPQHF
J: TRBJ1-1; V: TRBV7-9; D: -; size: once; DNA: TGTGCCAGCAGCTTCGTGGTGAACACTGAAGCTTTCTTT; CDR3: CASSFVVNTEAFF
J: TRBJ2-1; V: TRBV15; D: TRBD2; size: once; DNA: TGTGCCACCAGCAAAGGGACTACCCGTAGAACCTACAATGAGCAGTTCTTC; CDR3: CATSKGTTRRTYNEQFF
J: TRBJ2-1; V: TRBV20-1; D: TRBD2; size: -; DNA: TGCAGTGCTAGAGATCTAGCGGGAGACATCAATGAGCAGTTCTTC; CDR3: CSARDLAGDINEQFF
J: TRBJ1-1; V: TRBV7-9; D: TRBD1; size: -; DNA: TGTGCCAGCAGCTTTGGGGCAGGGGGCGCTACTGAAGCTTTCTTT; CDR3: CASSFGAGGATEAFF
J: TRBJ2-1; V: TRBV7-3; D: TRBD2; size: -; DNA: TGTGCCAGCAGGGTCGCTAGCGGGGTAAACAATGAGCAGTTCTTC; CDR3: CASRVASGVNNEQFF
J: TRBJ2-2; V: TRBV19; D: -; size: -; DNA: TGTGCCAGCCTGTTTGGCGCCGACTACACCGGGGAGCTGTTTTTT; CDR3: CASLFGADYTGELFF
J: TRBJ1-1; V: TRBV6-5; D: -; size: -; DNA: TGTGCCAGCAGTTACTCCGGGGGGCGAGAGACTGAAGCTTTCTTT; CDR3: CASSYSGGRETEAFF
J: TRBJ1-2; V: TRBV5-6; D: TRBD1; size: -; DNA: TGTGCCAGCAGCTTGGAGGGACAGCCTTACAACTATGGCTACACCTTC; CDR3: CASSLEGQPYNYGYTF
J: TRBJ1-1; V: TRBV5-1; D: -; size: -; DNA: TGCGCCAGCAGCTTGGCCTTAGGCAGCCTCAACACTGAAGCTTTCTTT; CDR3: CASSLALGSLNTEAFF
J: TRBJ2-3; V: TRBV29-1; D: -; size: -; DNA: TGCAGCGTTGAATTGTGGGAGGGCACAGATACGCAGTATTTT; CDR3: CSVELWEGTDTQYF
J: TRBJ2-1; V: TRBV5-4; D: -; size: -; DNA: TGTGCCAGCAGCACCGCGTCGGACAATGAGCAGTTCTTC; CDR3: CASSTASDNEQFF
J: TRBJ1-1; V: TRBV7-6; D: -; size: -; DNA: TGTGCCAGCAGCGAAAGATCGGACGGAAGGAACACTGAAGCTTTCTTT; CDR3: CASSERSDGRNTEAFF
J: TRBJ1-2; V: TRBV28; D: TRBD1; size: -; DNA: TGTGCCAGCAGTACATTAGACAGGGGAAAGTATGGCTACACCTTC; CDR3: CASSTLDRGKYGYTF
J: TRBJ2-5; V: TRBV7-9; D: -; size: -; DNA: TGTGCCAGCAGCCCCGGGGGAGGAGGGGAGACCCAGTACTTC; CDR3: CASSPGGGGETQYF
J: TRBJ2-7; V: TRBV15; D: -; size: -; DNA: TGTGCCACCAGCGGGGACGAAAACTACGAGCAGTACTTC; CDR3: CATSGDENYEQYF
J: TRBJ2-7; V: TRBV4-1; D: -; size: once; DNA: TGCGCCAGCAGCCAAGTTCAGGGGAGCTCCTACGAGCAGTACTTC; CDR3: CASSQVQGSSYEQYF
J: TRBJ1-1; V: TRBV9; D: -; size: -; DNA: TGTGCCAGCAGCGTAGGAGGCGAGAACACTGAAGCTTTCTTT; CDR3: CASSVGGENTEAFF
J: TRBJ2-7; V: TRBV27; D: TRBD2; size: -; DNA: TGTGCCAGCAGTTTAAAAGGACTAGCGGGGGGCCCCGTCTACGAGCAGTACTTC; CDR3: CASSLKGLAGGPVYEQYF
J: TRBJ1-2; V: TRBV3-1; D: TRBD1; size: once; DNA: TGTGCCAGCAGCCATCGGACAGGGGTCCGCTATGGCTACACCTTC; CDR3: CASSHRTGVRYGYTF
J: TRBJ1-5; V: TRBV6-1; D: -; size: -; DNA: TGTGCCAGCAGTGAAGGGGAGACAGTTAAACCCAGCAATCAGCCCCAGCATTTT; CDR3: CASSEGETVKPSNQPQHF
J: TRBJ2-1; V: TRBV9; D: TRBD1; size: -; DNA: TGTGCCAGCAGCGTTGCCGGGACAGGAGAGGGCAATGAGCAGTTCTTC; CDR3: CASSVAGTGEGNEQFF
J: TRBJ2-1; V: TRBV27; D: -; size: -; DNA: TGTGCCAGCAAGACGGGAGAGTACAATGAGCAGTTCTTC; CDR3: CASKTGEYNEQFF
J: TRBJ2-3; V: TRBV20-1; D: -; size: once; DNA: TGCAGTGCTAGAGGAAGTTTACCAGATACGCAGTATTTT; CDR3: CSARGSLPDTQYF
J: TRBJ2-5; V: TRBV29-1; D: TRBD2; size: -; DNA: TGCAGCGTTGAGAGTGTGGGCCTAGCGGGAGGAGGGGAGACCCAGTACTTC; CDR3: CSVESVGLAGGGETQYF
J: TRBJ2-3; V: TRBV5-6; D: -; size: -; DNA: TGTGCCAGCAGCTTGGCGACTGCTAGCACAGATACGCAGTATTTT; CDR3: CASSLATASTDTQYF
J: TRBJ2-7; V: TRBV14; D: TRBD2; size: -; DNA: TGTGCCAGCAGCCAAGATCAAACTAGCGGGCGGGTCTACTACGAGCAGTACTTC; CDR3: CASSQDQTSGRVYYEQYF
J: TRBJ1-5; V: TRBV28; D: TRBD1; size: -; DNA: TGTGCCAGCAGCCTGCCCGGGACAGGGGGATCTCAGCCCCAGCATTTT; CDR3: CASSLPGTGGSQPQHF
J: TRBJ2-7; V: TRBV27; D: -; size: -; DNA: TGTGCCAGCAGTGACGGGACGCTCAACGAGCAGTACTTC; CDR3: CASSDGTLNEQYF
J: TRBJ1-1; V: TRBV9; D: -; size: -; DNA: TGTGCCAGCAGCGGGGACGGTGAAGCTTTCTTT; CDR3: CASSGDGEAFF
J: TRBJ2-1; V: TRBV24-1; D: -; size: -; DNA: TGTGCCACCAGTGATCCCACCCGGGACGCACAATTCGATGAGCAGTTCTTC; CDR3: CATSDPTRDAQFDEQFF